This TCR beta chain was captured by sequencing in a study of blood T cell repertoires in COVID-19. Across the whole study: Sources were T cells, B-cell-depleted T cells, or PBMCs; the material itself was cDNA or gDNA.

Per the germline V gene, CDR1 is PRHDT and CDR2 is FYEKMQ (reference sequence). The CDR3 sequence is 15 residues long. Trimming at V came to 2 bases and at J to 7 bases, leaving 10 bases not matched to a gene. Per the study methods: How many nucleated cells were present was estimated from reference gene primer amplification. Profiling relied on immunoSEQ multiplex PCR, and the TCRdb table lists in-frame clones only, not all of them. That table furnishes V, J and clone size, whereas the DNA furnished D and trimming. The sample includes 150,000 to 200,000 clones, approximately 80% seen only once; the top ten take about 13%.

The source is a man in his fifties or sixties who had recovered from COVID-19. Input material: peripheral blood. This chain connects TRBV13 to TRBJ1-2; 7 bases fit TRBD1. The CDR3 spells CASSLYPPGGGGYTF. The CDR3 DNA sequence: TGTGCCAGCAGCTTATATCCCCCAGGGGGTGGTGGCTACACCTTC.